This T cell receptor beta chain emerged from a study of cytomegalovirus exposure and HLA in healthy donors. As for the study in general: Within the Caucasian-associated ancestry cluster were around 80% of the 398 genotyped donors.

V shed 2 bases, J shed 7 bases, and the junction held 12 bases outside the gene matches. The CDR3 has 17 residues. CDR1 is KGHSH and CDR2 is LQKENI in the germline V gene. Nominal health characterized the donors when sampled, though unrecorded immune exposures were likely. The PCR employed 60 Vbeta primers together with 13 Jbeta primers. The assay was immunoSEQ multiplex PCR, and TCRdb's table has in-frame clones only and misses some. Among 150,000 to 200,000 clones listed, around three quarters were seen once. The source is a woman younger than 45 in good health and CMV-seropositive. The source material was PBMCs. This chain joins TRBV18 and TRBJ2-2; TRBD2 agrees at 8 bases. CDR3 protein: CASSPRRSAGVVGELFF. CDR3 bases: TGTGCCAGCTCACCAAGAAGATCAGCGGGAGTGGTCGGGGAGCTGTTTTTT. The entire variable domain, with the rest obtained from reference TRBV18 and TRBJ2-2, is as follows: NAGVMQNPRHLVRRRGQEARLRCSPMKGHSHVYWYRQLPEEGLKFMVYLQKENIIDESGMPKERFSAEFPKEGPSILRIQQVVRGDSAAYFCASSPRRSAGVVGELFFGEGSRLTVL.